Given below is one T cell receptor beta chain in context. Its cognate antigen is unknown. Produced via immunoSEQ multiplex PCR; TCRdb's table is partial and in-frame only. The top ten clones hold approximately 33% of a sample with some 11,000 clones, approximately 79% of them seen once. The sample comes from a study of somatic mutations in cytotoxic T cells in rheumatoid arthritis. Study details: Blood (30 ml EDTA) from each patient was taken right after diagnosis, before any treatment. General study points: There were about an eighth of the roughly 60 patients in whom the largest CD8+ clone exceeded 20% of CD8+ cells. No antigen targets were known for the expanded CD8+ clones. Healthy controls did not share the age-linked increase in CD8+ clonality seen in rheumatoid arthritis patients.

V lost 2 bases, J lost 4 bases, and 8 bases lay in between. Germline CDR1 is LGHNA and CDR2 is YSLEER. There are 13 residues in the CDR3. The genes are TRBV4-3 and TRBJ1-2, with D unresolved. The sequence was collected from an adult with rheumatoid arthritis. Specimen: CD8+ T cells sorted from blood. The CDR3 region has the DNA TGCGCCAGCAGCCAATATGGCGTCTATGGCTACACCTTC. It translates to CASSQYGVYGYTF.